This is a list of T cell receptor beta chains from one sample in a study of T cells in Graves' hyperthyroidism and ophthalmopathy. From the multiplex PCR reads, TCRdb called clonotypes with MiXCR, one entry per CDR3 protein. Of about 160,000 distinct CDR3 sequences in the sample, about 9.4% were seen once. Sample: blood. Receptors originate from a woman aged 18-29 years with Graves' hyperthyroidism that later progressed to Graves' ophthalmopathy. The CDR3 runs from the conserved cysteine through the conserved F or W.

j_call: TRBJ2-3
v_call: TRBV10-3
cdr3_aa: CAIKGSTGGNADTQYF

j_call: TRBJ2-7
v_call: TRBV6-1
cdr3_aa: CASSVSGNHEQYF

j_call: TRBJ2-2
v_call: TRBV7-3
cdr3_aa: CASSRTSGGTKNTGELFF

j_call: TRBJ1-6
v_call: TRBV6-2/TRBV6-3
cdr3_aa: CASSRGSVNSPLHF

j_call: TRBJ1-2
v_call: TRBV18
cdr3_aa: CASSPRGNAQGTGYTF

j_call: TRBJ1-5
v_call: TRBV5-8
cdr3_aa: CASSLGDSRNQPQHF

j_call: TRBJ2-3
v_call: TRBV20-1
cdr3_aa: CSVLSDLTDTQYF

j_call: TRBJ2-3
v_call: TRBV5-1
cdr3_aa: CASSNSGIPPGDTQYF

j_call: TRBJ2-5
v_call: TRBV12-5
cdr3_aa: CASGPGLAGAETQYF

j_call: TRBJ2-4
v_call: TRBV28
cdr3_aa: CASSTPGRPKNIQYF

j_call: TRBJ1-5
v_call: TRBV12-3/TRBV12-4
cdr3_aa: CASSLTATGYSNQPQHF

j_call: TRBJ1-5
v_call: TRBV6-1
cdr3_aa: CASRTETGGWSQPQHF

j_call: TRBJ2-7
v_call: TRBV6-1
cdr3_aa: CASSTLAGSYEQYF

j_call: TRBJ2-1
v_call: TRBV20-1
cdr3_aa: CSAEVGASSYNEQFF

j_call: TRBJ2-1
v_call: TRBV5-4
cdr3_aa: CASSWTSGEPPLYNEQFF

j_call: TRBJ1-1
v_call: TRBV4-1
cdr3_aa: CASSPGQGSEAFF

j_call: TRBJ1-4
v_call: TRBV15
cdr3_aa: CATSRGLLLTDEKLFF

j_call: TRBJ1-1
v_call: TRBV3-1
cdr3_aa: CASSQDAGHFTLLLNTEAFF

j_call: TRBJ1-4
v_call: TRBV11-2
cdr3_aa: CASSNYGTGEKLFF

j_call: TRBJ2-1
v_call: TRBV4-1
cdr3_aa: CAGSQFGQGWNEQFF

j_call: TRBJ2-1
v_call: TRBV24-1
cdr3_aa: CATGSSGLAAYDEQFF

j_call: TRBJ2-1
v_call: TRBV2
cdr3_aa: CASTGSTYNEQFF

j_call: TRBJ1-3
v_call: TRBV19
cdr3_aa: CASLGQGLSGNTIYF

j_call: TRBJ2-7
v_call: TRBV10-3
cdr3_aa: CAISEGEFPYEQYF

j_call: TRBJ1-5
v_call: TRBV6-2/TRBV6-3
cdr3_aa: CASSYGEGNQPQHF

j_call: TRBJ2-1
v_call: TRBV18
cdr3_aa: CASSADRGEQFF

j_call: TRBJ2-5
v_call: TRBV20-1
cdr3_aa: CSARKGVHVYF

j_call: TRBJ1-5
v_call: TRBV6-1
cdr3_aa: CASSTDRVRNQPQHF

j_call: TRBJ1-1
v_call: TRBV9
cdr3_aa: CASSVGGGHGTEAFF

j_call: TRBJ2-7
v_call: TRBV2
cdr3_aa: CASSEYSYEQYF

j_call: TRBJ2-7
v_call: TRBV11-2
cdr3_aa: CASNLGGRGLYEQYF

j_call: TRBJ2-7
v_call: TRBV27
cdr3_aa: CASSPLGGSNYEQYF

j_call: TRBJ1-5
v_call: TRBV20-1
cdr3_aa: CSAQMGARSNQPQHF

j_call: TRBJ1-4
v_call: TRBV5-4
cdr3_aa: CASRQGLRNEKLFF

j_call: TRBJ2-3
v_call: TRBV10-3
cdr3_aa: CAISEAGRADTQYF

j_call: TRBJ2-7
v_call: TRBV30
cdr3_aa: CAWSVLVQPYEQYF

j_call: TRBJ2-1
v_call: TRBV6-1
cdr3_aa: CASGRTGGNEQFF

j_call: TRBJ1-2
v_call: TRBV20-1
cdr3_aa: CSARNVGGYTF

j_call: TRBJ2-3
v_call: TRBV28
cdr3_aa: CASRSGTSTDTQYF

j_call: TRBJ1-5
v_call: TRBV20-1
cdr3_aa: CSARDREDQPQHF

j_call: TRBJ2-5
v_call: TRBV3-1
cdr3_aa: CASSQATFGGVGETQYF

j_call: TRBJ1-4
v_call: TRBV6-1
cdr3_aa: CASTDSTGAYEKLFF

j_call: TRBJ2-1
v_call: TRBV7-7
cdr3_aa: CASSLAGQGAYNEQFF

j_call: TRBJ1-2
v_call: TRBV30
cdr3_aa: CAWSNYGYTF

j_call: TRBJ2-7
v_call: TRBV4-1
cdr3_aa: CASSQLRTGTYEQYF

j_call: TRBJ1-1
v_call: TRBV20-1
cdr3_aa: CSPRGRLNTEAFF

j_call: TRBJ2-1
v_call: TRBV20-1
cdr3_aa: CSASFIRGGLPPNEQFF

j_call: TRBJ2-1
v_call: TRBV20-1
cdr3_aa: CSAPDSQLIHNEQFF

j_call: TRBJ1-6
v_call: TRBV5-1
cdr3_aa: CASSPSYDREESPLHF

j_call: TRBJ2-1
v_call: TRBV12-3/TRBV12-4
cdr3_aa: CASSGASGTYNEQFF

j_call: TRBJ2-7
v_call: TRBV30
cdr3_aa: CACGPGYSYEQYF